These T cell receptor beta chains were read from a single sample in a study of blood T cell repertoires in COVID-19. Sequencing used immunoSEQ multiplex PCR; TCRdb keeps in-frame clones, though not all of them. The data contain about 260,000 clones, about 87% of them seen just once; the ten biggest clones take up 3% to 4%. The sample taken for sequencing was peripheral blood. The receptors stem from a woman in her thirties or forties with acute or convalescent COVID-19. Both conserved end residues are part of each CDR3. The D gene is left open where the match is weak. Clone size is given for some rows only: seen once, a few or many times, or a class if the clone is expanded.

TRBJ2-3	NA	NA	TRBV6-1	CASSEAAGLTDTQYF	TGTGCCAGCAGTGAAGCTGCGGGGCTCACAGATACGCAGTATTTT
TRBJ2-2	NA	once	TRBV12-3/TRBV12-4	CASRVLQTGELFF	TGTGCCAGCAGGGTCCTCCAGACCGGGGAGCTGTTTTTT
TRBJ1-1	NA	many	TRBV19	CASSIGGLNTEAFF	TGTGCCAGTAGTATAGGGGGCCTGAACACTGAAGCTTTCTTT
TRBJ1-2	TRBD1	NA	TRBV9	CASSVDRGLGYTF	TGTGCCAGCAGCGTCGACAGGGGGCTTGGCTACACCTTC
TRBJ1-6	NA	NA	TRBV18	CASSPNRDNYNSPLHF	TGTGCCAGCTCACCAAACCGGGACAACTATAATTCACCCCTCCACTTT
TRBJ2-2	NA	NA	TRBV7-3	CASSLSTGMGYTGELFF	TGTGCCAGCAGCTTAAGTACGGGGATGGGATACACCGGGGAGCTGTTTTTT
TRBJ2-1	TRBD2	NA	TRBV6-1	CASSATSGGPYNEQFF	TGTGCCAGCAGTGCGACTAGCGGGGGGCCCTACAATGAGCAGTTCTTC
TRBJ2-5	TRBD1	NA	TRBV29-1	CSVDRGRQETQYF	TGCAGCGTAGACAGGGGACGCCAAGAGACCCAGTACTTC
TRBJ1-3	TRBD1	NA	TRBV14	CASSQLGRGPGNTIYF	TGTGCCAGCAGCCAACTTGGCAGGGGGCCTGGAAACACCATATATTTT
TRBJ2-5	TRBD2	NA	TRBV18	CASSPQSGEETQYF	TGTGCCAGCTCACCACAGAGCGGGGAAGAGACCCAGTACTTC
TRBJ1-4	NA	NA	TRBV7-9	CASSLSGEGANEKLFF	TGTGCCAGCAGCTTGTCAGGGGAGGGGGCTAATGAAAAACTGTTTTTT
TRBJ2-3	TRBD2	NA	TRBV3-1/TRBV3-2	CASSQFSGGTDTQYF	TGTGCCAGCAGCCAGTTTAGCGGGGGCACAGATACGCAGTATTTT
TRBJ1-1	NA	NA	TRBV5-1	CASSWVTSNTEAFF	TGCGCCAGCAGCTGGGTGACTAGTAACACTGAAGCTTTCTTT
TRBJ1-1	TRBD1	NA	TRBV5-4	CASSLALGTGLTEAFF	TGTGCCAGCAGCTTGGCCCTTGGGACAGGGTTAACTGAAGCTTTCTTT
TRBJ1-3	NA	NA	TRBV6-1	CASSENRVNTIYF	TGTGCCAGCAGTGAAAACAGGGTGAACACCATATATTTT
TRBJ1-2	NA	NA	TRBV7-3	CASSLKGGGDYGYTF	TGTGCCAGCAGCTTAAAGGGCGGGGGTGACTATGGCTACACCTTC
TRBJ1-5	TRBD1	NA	TRBV27	CASSTGQDSNQPQHF	TGTGCCAGCAGTACGGGACAGGACAGCAATCAGCCCCAGCATTTT
TRBJ2-3	NA	NA	TRBV7-2	CASSSLVDTQYF	TGTGCCAGCAGCTCCTTAGTAGATACGCAGTATTTT
TRBJ1-6	TRBD1	NA	TRBV5-6	CASSYGQGSTLHF	TGTGCCAGCAGCTACGGACAGGGTTCGACCCTCCACTTT
TRBJ1-2	TRBD1	NA	TRBV27	CASRMQGAYYGYTF	TGTGCCAGCAGGATGCAGGGGGCCTACTATGGCTACACCTTC
TRBJ2-2	NA	once	TRBV1	CTSSLRTGTPRFPNTGELFF	TGCACCAGCAGCCTTAGGACCGGGACTCCCAGATTCCCGAACACCGGGGAGCTGTTTTTT
TRBJ1-5	NA	NA	TRBV2	CASSEGLINQPQHF	TGTGCCAGCAGTGAGGGACTGATAAATCAGCCCCAGCATTTT
TRBJ2-3	TRBD2	NA	TRBV27	CASSQRVAGGPRTDTQYF	TGTGCCAGCAGTCAACGGGTAGCGGGGGGCCCCCGCACAGATACGCAGTATTTT
TRBJ1-5	TRBD1	NA	TRBV18	CASSPTGGGMWNQPQHF	TGTGCCAGCTCACCAACGGGAGGGGGCATGTGGAATCAGCCCCAGCATTTT
TRBJ2-5	TRBD1	NA	TRBV5-6	CASSWRQGQETQYF	TGTGCCAGCAGCTGGAGACAGGGCCAAGAGACCCAGTACTTC
TRBJ1-1	TRBD1	NA	TRBV10-3	CAISETGQANTEAFF	TGTGCCATCAGTGAGACAGGACAGGCGAACACTGAAGCTTTCTTT
TRBJ2-1	TRBD2	NA	TRBV7-8	CASSLEFKLAGDPGVNEQFF	TGTGCCAGCAGCTTAGAGTTCAAACTAGCGGGGGACCCAGGCGTCAATGAGCAGTTCTTC
TRBJ1-1	NA	many	TRBV7-9	CASSLGRGMNTEAFF	TGTGCCAGCAGCTTAGGTCGAGGAATGAACACTGAAGCTTTCTTT
TRBJ1-2	TRBD1	NA	TRBV12-5	CASGLVLRGNYGYTF	TGTGCTAGTGGTTTGGTACTCAGGGGGAACTATGGCTACACCTTC
TRBJ1-2	TRBD1	NA	TRBV27	CATTHQGAIGYTF	TGTGCCACCACACACCAGGGGGCGATTGGCTACACCTTC
TRBJ1-2	TRBD1	NA	TRBV19	CASQTTGDGPSGYTF	TGTGCCAGTCAAACCACAGGGGATGGGCCATCTGGCTACACCTTC
TRBJ1-5	NA	NA	TRBV27	CASSLWPELQPQHF	TGTGCCAGCAGTTTATGGCCGGAGCTGCAGCCCCAGCATTTT
TRBJ2-1	NA	NA	TRBV15	CATSRGANEQFF	TGTGCCACCAGCAGAGGGGCGAATGAGCAGTTCTTC
TRBJ2-3	NA	NA	TRBV11-2	CASSVDRLTDTQYF	TGTGCCAGCAGCGTAGACAGGCTAACAGATACGCAGTATTTT
TRBJ1-2	NA	NA	TRBV30	CACLDGKGYGYTF	TGTGCCTGTCTTGACGGGAAGGGCTATGGCTACACCTTC
TRBJ1-2	TRBD1	NA	TRBV9	CASSETDRVRYGYTF	TGTGCCAGCAGCGAAACGGACAGGGTACGCTATGGCTACACCTTC
TRBJ1-2	NA	NA	TRBV6-5	CASRTEGNYGYTF	TGTGCCAGCAGGACGGAGGGGAACTATGGCTACACCTTC
TRBJ2-3	TRBD2	NA	TRBV19	CASSMQLAGATDTQYF	TGTGCCAGTAGTATGCAGTTAGCGGGGGCCACAGATACGCAGTATTTT
TRBJ2-1	NA	NA	TRBV6-6	CASSYSTQLGYNEQFF	TGTGCCAGCAGTTACTCGACTCAACTCGGTTACAATGAGCAGTTCTTC
TRBJ2-2	TRBD1	NA	TRBV25-1	CASSEHRDRGLIGELFF	TGTGCCAGCAGTGAACACCGGGACAGGGGGCTAATCGGGGAGCTGTTTTTT
TRBJ1-3	NA	once	TRBV18	CASSGARTNSGNTIYF	TGTGCCAGCTCAGGAGCCAGAACAAACTCTGGAAACACCATATATTTT
TRBJ2-3	NA	NA	TRBV5-1	CASSIQRATDTQYF	TGCGCCAGCAGTATCCAGCGGGCTACAGATACGCAGTATTTT